Following are 26 T cell receptor beta chains from one sample sequenced in a study of blood T cell repertoires in COVID-19. Using immunoSEQ multiplex PCR, the repertoire was profiled, and TCRdb retains in-frame clones only, with some absent. Found here are about 250,000 clones, approximately 83% of them singletons; the top ten hold roughly 4%. The source material was PBMCs or T cells enriched from blood (not recorded which). All receptors come from a woman in her twenties or thirties who had recovered from COVID-19.

This chain uses TRBV5-6 with TRBJ2-7, with a weak D call TRBD2 (6 bases). CDR3 length: 14 residues. The ends were cut back, 4 bases at V and 5 bases at J, with 16 bases in the middle. Germline loops: CDR1 SGHDT, CDR2 YYEEEE. The CDR3: CASSVGLRGNEQYF. The DNA of the CDR3 is TGTGCCAGCAGCGTCGGGCTGCGGGGCAACGAGCAGTACTTC.

The chain carries TRBV6-5 and TRBJ1-2, with 9 bases lining up with TRBD1. Germline loops: CDR1 MNHEY, CDR2 SVGAGI. This CDR3 has 14 residues. Trimming cost V 8 bases and J 8 bases; bases outside gene matches: 12. As DNA, the CDR3 is TGTGCCAGCGGCTATACAGGGGGCCGCGGGGGCTACACCTTC. This gives the protein CASGYTGGRGGYTF.

The genes are TRBV10-3 and TRBJ1-3; TRBD1 agrees at 7 bases. The CDR3 is 18 amino acids. The J segment lost 0 bases and the V segment lost 10 bases, leaving 18 bases of the junction unmatched. Germline CDR1 reads ENHRY; CDR2 reads SYGVKD. CDR3 in amino acids: CATSISRDSLASGNTIYF. The CDR3 coding sequence is TGTGCCACCTCGATTTCCCGGGACAGTCTGGCCTCTGGAAACACCATATATTTT.

The genes are TRBV30 and TRBJ2-3; 7 nucleotides agree with TRBD2. Trimming took 0 bases from V and 5 from J; bases not matched to a gene: 14. This CDR3 is 17 amino acids long. Germline lookup yields CDR1 GTSNPN and CDR2 SVGIG (reference sequence). In nucleotides, the CDR3 is TGTGCCTGGAGTGTAGAGAGGGTAGCGGGTCCAGGAGATACGCAGTATTTT. Encoded protein: CAWSVERVAGPGDTQYF.

This chain joins TRBV7-8 and TRBJ2-7; 7 bases are a match to TRBD2. The CDR3 has 17 amino acids. With 5 bases clipped from V and 2 bases from J, the junction kept 15 bases outside the gene matches. Germline V lookup: CDR1 SGHVS, CDR2 FQNEAQ. The CDR3 DNA reads TGTGCCAGCAGCCTACAGAATAGGGGACGGGGGGCCTACGAGCAGTACTTC. This codes for CASSLQNRGRGAYEQYF.

This clone was picked up one time. V and J are TRBV30 and TRBJ1-3; 8 bases are shared with TRBD1. The CDR3 is 15 residues long. After removal of 2 bases from V and 0 bases from J, the junction contained 3 bases not matched to a gene. Germline V CDR1 and CDR2: GTSNPN, SVGIG (reference sequence). DNA of the CDR3: TGTGCCTGGAGTCACAGGGGGAACTCTGGAAACACCATATATTTT. This encodes CAWSHRGNSGNTIYF. The full variable domain, with the rest looked up from reference TRBV30 and TRBJ1-3, is SQTIHQWPATLVQPVGSPLSLECTVEGTSNPNLYWYRQAAGRGLQLLFYSVGIGQISSEVPQNLSASRPQDRQFILSSKKLLLSDSGFYLCAWSHRGNSGNTIYFGEGSWLTVV.

The chain's CDR3 is CASISEGWLKGYTF. The DNA for the CDR3 is TGTGCCAGCATCTCAGAGGGCTGGCTAAAAGGCTACACCTTC. The V and J genes are TRBV6-5 and TRBJ1-2; no clear D. Trimming cost V 7 bases and J 8 bases, with 20 bases left between them. Germline lookup yields CDR1 MNHEY and CDR2 SVGAGI. CDR3 length: 14 residues.

This clone was seen once. V gene TRBV29-1 combines with J gene TRBJ1-5; D possibly corresponds to TRBD1 (6 bases). Looked up from germline, CDR1 is SQVTM and CDR2 is ANQGSEA. Trimming shortened V by 5 bases and J by 9 bases, and 17 bases separated the two germline ends. CDR3 length: 13 residues. The CDR3 reads CSVQQGPGWPQHF. DNA for the CDR3: TGCAGCGTTCAACAGGGTCCGGGGTGGCCCCAGCATTTT.

This chain uses TRBV28 with TRBJ2-7; TRBD2 aligns across 12 bases. Looked up from germline, CDR1 is MDHEN and CDR2 is SYDVKM. Trimming removed 6 bases from V and 7 bases from J; junction bases left unmatched: 16. The CDR3 loop spans 17 amino acids. The CDR3 reads CASSPPTRRLAGVEQYF. The CDR3 nucleotides read TGTGCCAGCAGCCCGCCTACGCGGAGACTAGCGGGAGTAGAGCAGTACTTC.

The J gene is TRBJ1-2, the V gene TRBV6-1; maybe TRBD1 (5 bases). The V gene's germline CDR1 is MNHNS and CDR2 SASEGT. V was trimmed by 3 bases and J by 5 bases, leaving 13 bases between them. CDR3 size: 14 residues. DNA of the CDR3: TGTGCCAGCAGTGACAGGGCCCGGCGGTATGGCTACACCTTC. This sequence encodes CASSDRARRYGYTF.

J is TRBJ2-7 and V is TRBV9; possible D gene TRBD2, 6 bases. Germline CDR1 SGDLS, CDR2 YYNGEE. Between the trimmed V and J ends, which lost 0 bases and 0 bases, there was a span of 13 bases. CDR3 length: 16 amino acids. This chain's CDR3 is CASSVGFASDSYEQYF. The CDR3 bases are TGTGCCAGCAGCGTAGGCTTCGCTAGCGACTCCTACGAGCAGTACTTC.

This sequence joins TRBV4-1 and TRBJ2-5, with 9 bases identical to TRBD1. CDR3 size: 17 residues. V was pared by 0 bases and J by 5 bases, with 10 bases of the junction left unmatched. Germline CDR1 is MGHRA and CDR2 is YSYEKL. CDR3 sequence: CASSQDWFRDRAETQYF. CDR3 DNA sequence: TGCGCCAGCAGCCAAGATTGGTTTAGGGACAGGGCGGAGACCCAGTACTTC.

The V gene is TRBV9, the J gene TRBJ2-7, with TRBD1 identical over 9 bases. The J segment lost 5 bases and the V segment lost 2 bases, leaving 8 bases of the junction unmatched. This CDR3 has 15 residues. The germline V gene has CDR1 SGDLS and CDR2 YYNGEE. The CDR3 loop reads CASSVRGQGADEQYF. CDR3 DNA sequence: TGTGCCAGCAGCGTGAGGGGACAGGGTGCAGACGAGCAGTACTTC.

This clone was observed once. The chain links TRBV28 to TRBJ1-4; D not certain. Germline V gives CDR1 MDHEN, CDR2 SYDVKM. V was pared by 1 base and J by 1 base, with 10 bases between. The CDR3 totals 16 residues. The CDR3 sequence: CASSLFLGRTNEKLFF. The CDR3 DNA is TGTGCCAGCAGTTTATTCCTAGGGAGAACTAATGAAAAACTGTTTTTT.

The CDR3 is CASSLVATTYEQYF. As DNA, the CDR3 is TGTGCCAGCAGTTTGGTGGCCACTACCTACGAGCAGTACTTC. The chain couples TRBV27 to TRBJ2-7; D is unclear. The CDR3 runs to 14 residues. V lost 3 bases, J lost 2 bases, and 11 bases lay in between. CDR1 MNHEY and CDR2 SMNVEV come from the germline V gene (reference sequence).

This clone has a handful of counts. The V and J genes are TRBV10-1 and TRBJ2-2; D not resolved. The CDR3 extends over 14 amino acids. CDR1 and CDR2 (germline): WNHNN, SYGVQD (reference sequence). The V end was cut by 3 bases, the J end by 5 bases, with 10 bases between. In nucleotides, the CDR3 is TGCGCCAGCAGTGACCCGAGTTTAACCGGGGAGCTGTTTTTT. Translating gives CASSDPSLTGELFF.

The chain joins TRBV6-6 to TRBJ1-2, with D hard to call. The CDR3 extends over 13 amino acids. V was trimmed by 4 bases and J by 4 bases, leaving 10 bases between them. Germline CDR1 is MNHNY and CDR2 is SVGAGI (reference sequence). In DNA form, the CDR3 reads TGTGCCAGCAGTTCGCCTATTCGCTATGGCTACACCTTC. It yields the protein CASSSPIRYGYTF.

The chain is built from TRBV28 and TRBJ2-7; 7 bases agree with TRBD1. V lost 10 bases to trimming and J lost 4 bases; unmatched junction nucleotides: 7. There are 12 residues in the CDR3. Per the germline V gene, CDR1 is MDHEN and CDR2 is SYDVKM. This CDR3 reads CATNDREYEQYF. CDR3 DNA: TGTGCCACCAATGACAGGGAGTACGAGCAGTACTTC.

This clone was counted once. This chain links TRBV11-2 with TRBJ1-1; TRBD1 aligns across 7 bases. Germline CDR1 is SGHAT and CDR2 is FQNNGV. Losses at the gene ends were 11 bases for V and 0 bases for J; bases not matched to a gene: 9. This CDR3 is built from 14 residues. The DNA for the CDR3 is TGTGCCGTTTCACAGGGGACAATGAACACTGAAGCTTTCTTT. Amino acids: CAVSQGTMNTEAFF.

This rearrangement joins TRBV6-4 to TRBJ1-3; possibly TRBD1 for D (6 bases). Per the germline V gene, CDR1 is MRHNA and CDR2 is SNTAGT. Trimming took off 4 bases at V and 0 bases at J, with 10 bases between the two ends. The CDR3 has 15 amino acids. The chain's CDR3 is CASSAEGGSGNTIYF. The CDR3 DNA sequence: TGTGCCAGCAGTGCTGAAGGGGGCTCTGGAAACACCATATATTTT.

The chain combines TRBV9 with TRBJ2-1; D unresolved. The V and J ends lost 4 bases and 5 bases respectively, with 10 bases between them. Per the germline V gene, CDR1 is SGDLS and CDR2 is YYNGEE. This CDR3 spans 13 amino acids. The CDR3 nucleotides are TGTGCCAGCAGCACACCCCTGAACAATGAGCAGTTCTTC. Its translation is CASSTPLNNEQFF.

The rearrangement links TRBV5-1 to TRBJ2-3; 10 bases match TRBD1. Germline CDR1 SGHRS, CDR2 YFSETQ. This CDR3 comprises 16 residues. V shed 4 bases, J shed 4 bases, and the junction held 9 bases outside the gene matches. The CDR3 bases are TGCGCCAGCAGCCATATTCCGGGACAGGGGTCAGATACGCAGTATTTT. Its translation: CASSHIPGQGSDTQYF. Combining the CDR3 with reference TRBV5-1 and TRBJ2-3 gives the whole variable domain KAGVTQTPRYLIKTRGQQVTLSCSPISGHRSVSWYQQTPGQGLQFLFEYFSETQRNKGNFPGRFSGRQFSNSRSEMNVSTLELGDSALYLCASSHIPGQGSDTQYFGPGTRLTVL.

V usage is TRBV3-1 (or the pseudogene TRBV3-2) and J usage is TRBJ2-1; tentative D call: TRBD1 (5 bases). The V gene's germline CDR1 is LGHDT and CDR2 YNNKEL (reference sequence). This CDR3 is 21 amino acids long. V was cut by 0 bases and J by 0 bases, with 24 bases left in between. CDR3 sequence: CASSQDRPYGTGASSYNEQFF. The CDR3 coding sequence is TGTGCCAGCAGCCAAGATCGTCCTTATGGCACAGGCGCTAGCTCCTACAATGAGCAGTTCTTC.

This clone has ten or more counts. The chain couples TRBV5-6 to TRBJ1-2; D ambiguous. V dropped 1 base and J dropped 4 bases, with 23 bases sitting between them. CDR3 length: 18 amino acids. From germline, CDR1 is SGHDT and CDR2 YYEEEE. CDR3 region: CASSLFVGRLEAGYGYTF. The CDR3 nucleotides are TGTGCCAGCAGCTTGTTTGTCGGCCGCCTTGAGGCGGGCTATGGCTACACCTTC.

DNA for the CDR3: TGTGCCAGCCACGATCTGGGGAGCACTGAAGCTTTCTTT. This sequence encodes CASHDLGSTEAFF. The chain recombines TRBV27 with TRBJ1-1; D ambiguous. Trimming shortened V by 8 bases and J by 4 bases, and 14 bases separated the two germline ends. Germline loops: CDR1 MNHEY, CDR2 SMNVEV (reference sequence). The CDR3 consists of 13 residues.

The chain joins TRBV5-1 to TRBJ1-4, with a possible D match to TRBD1 (5 bases). V dropped 3 bases and J dropped 0 bases, with 9 bases sitting between them. The germline V gene has CDR1 SGHRS and CDR2 YFSETQ. This CDR3 comprises 15 residues. The CDR3 sequence: CASSSVTATNEKLFF. As DNA, the CDR3 is TGCGCCAGCAGCTCGGTGACAGCAACTAATGAAAAACTGTTTTTT.